These 18 T cell receptor beta chains came from one sample sequenced in a study of cytomegalovirus exposure and HLA in healthy donors. The PCR contained 60 Vbeta and 13 Jbeta primers. Profiled with immunoSEQ multiplex PCR; TCRdb holds only in-frame clones, not every one. The sample has about 92,000 clones, 84% seen once. The material sequenced was PBMCs. Receptors were obtained from a woman aged 18 to 35 in good health and CMV-seropositive.

This clone was counted a single time. The rearrangement uses TRBV19 and TRBJ1-4; D unresolved. V lost 3 bases and J 8 bases, leaving 16 bases between the germline ends. The CDR3 extends over 15 amino acids. The germline V gene encodes CDR1 LNHDA and CDR2 SQIVND (reference sequence). The CDR3 loop is CASSMRQKDEEKLFF. In DNA form, the CDR3 reads TGTGCCAGTAGTATGAGGCAGAAAGACGAGGAAAAACTGTTTTTT.

The chain joins TRBV15 to TRBJ2-7; 12 bases are a match to TRBD2. Germline lookup yields CDR1 LNHNV and CDR2 YYDKDF (reference sequence). The CDR3 is 15 amino acids. The V gene end was trimmed by 5 bases and the J gene end by 1 base; junction bases not matched to a gene: 3. The CDR3 sequence is CATSLAGGPSYEQYF. The CDR3 region has the DNA TGTGCCACCAGCCTAGCGGGAGGGCCGTCCTACGAGCAGTACTTC. The whole variable domain, filled in from reference TRBV15 and TRBJ2-7, reads DAMVIQNPRYQVTQFGKPVTLSCSQTLNHNVMYWYQQKSSQAPKLLFHYYDKDFNNEADTPDNFQSRRPNTSFCFLDIRSPGLGDTAMYLCATSLAGGPSYEQYFGPGTRLTVT.

The rearrangement links TRBV28 to TRBJ1-2; 7 bases are shared with TRBD1. The CDR3 is 12 amino acids. Germline lookup yields CDR1 MDHEN and CDR2 SYDVKM. With V trimmed by 10 bases and J by 5 bases, 7 bases remained unmatched. In DNA form, the CDR3 reads TGTGCCACCACCGGGACAGTTTATGGCTACACCTTC. Translation: CATTGTVYGYTF.

The chain recombines TRBV5-8 with TRBJ2-2; TRBD2 is a possible D gene (5 bases). The CDR3 is 15 amino acids. Germline lookup yields CDR1 SGHTS and CDR2 YDEGEE. Trimming pared 0 bases from V and 8 bases from J, leaving 14 bases between. CDR3 region: CASSLAGTSVGELFF. CDR3 nucleotide sequence: TGTGCCAGCAGCTTGGCGGGAACCTCTGTAGGGGAGCTGTTTTTT.

V gene TRBV5-6 combines with J gene TRBJ2-5; 7 nucleotides match TRBD2. This CDR3 is built from 14 residues. After removal of 2 bases from V and 0 bases from J, the junction contained 1 base not matched to a gene. CDR1 SGHDT and CDR2 YYEEEE come from the germline V gene. CDR3 loop: CASSFGTNQETQYF. The CDR3, as DNA: TGTGCCAGCAGCTTCGGGACTAACCAAGAGACCCAGTACTTC.

This clone was counted a few times. J is TRBJ1-2 and V is TRBV10-3; 7 bases are shared with TRBD1. CDR3 length: 14 amino acids. Germline V gene data show CDR1 as ENHRY and CDR2 as SYGVKD. Trimming removed 5 bases from V and 1 base from J; junction bases left unmatched: 4. The CDR3, as DNA: TGTGCCATCAGTCCGGGACAGATTAACTATGGCTACACCTTC. It codes for CAISPGQINYGYTF.

This chain links TRBV7-6 with TRBJ1-5; perhaps TRBD1 as D (6 bases). The CDR3 is 17 residues long. Trimming shortened V by 0 bases and J by 0 bases, and 12 bases separated the two germline ends. Germline V lookup: CDR1 SGHVS, CDR2 FNYEAQ. The CDR3 nucleotides are TGTGCCAGCAGCTTAGCTCGGACAGCACATAGCAATCAGCCCCAGCATTTT. Encoded protein: CASSLARTAHSNQPQHF.

The CDR3 region is CASSQTKQGRSTEAFF. CDR3 coding DNA: TGCGCCAGCAGCCAAACTAAACAGGGGCGAAGCACTGAAGCTTTCTTT. The chain uses TRBV4-1 and TRBJ1-1; 7 positions match TRBD1. CDR1 and CDR2 (germline): MGHRA, YSYEKL. This CDR3 has 16 amino acids. V dropped 2 bases and J dropped 4; count of bases not matched to a gene: 10.

The rearrangement joins TRBV2 to TRBJ1-4; 10 bases map to TRBD1. Trimming at V came to 4 bases and at J to 8 bases, leaving 7 bases not matched to a gene. In germline, CDR1 is SNHLY, CDR2 FYNNEI. The CDR3 has 15 amino acids. The CDR3 DNA sequence: TGTGCCAGCAGTGGGACAGGGGGAGTCGGGGAAAAACTGTTTTTT. Translating it yields CASSGTGGVGEKLFF. Looking up the rest from reference TRBV2 and TRBJ1-4 gives the full variable domain: EPEVTQTPSHQVTQMGQEVILRCVPISNHLYFYWYRQILGQKVEFLVSFYNNEISEKSEIFDDQFSVERPDGSNFTLKIRSTKLEDSAMYFCASSGTGGVGEKLFFGSGTQLSVL.

The genes are TRBV7-9 and TRBJ1-4; TRBD1 might be the D (5 bases). The germline gives CDR1 SEHNR, CDR2 FQNEAQ (reference sequence). With 4 bases removed from V and 0 bases from J, the gap between germline ends came to 12 bases. The CDR3 is made up of 16 amino acids. The CDR3, as DNA: TGTGCCAGCAGCTCAAATCCAGGGTCAACTAATGAAAAACTGTTTTTT. Translating it yields CASSSNPGSTNEKLFF.

The V gene is TRBV2, the J gene TRBJ1-5; 10 bases fit TRBD1. There are 14 residues in the CDR3. The germline V gene has CDR1 SNHLY and CDR2 FYNNEI. With V trimmed by 6 bases and J by 6 bases, 5 bases remained unmatched. This CDR3 is CASRGTGAGQPQHF. The CDR3 region has the DNA TGTGCCAGCAGAGGGACAGGGGCGGGTCAGCCCCAGCATTTT.

V is TRBV19 and J is TRBJ1-1; 8 bases map to TRBD1. Germline V gene sequence: CDR1 LNHDA, CDR2 SQIVND (reference sequence). The CDR3 has 13 residues. The trim removed 4 bases at V and 6 bases at J, leaving 4 bases unmatched. Written as DNA, the CDR3 is TGTGCCAGTAGTACGACAGGGGAAGCTGAAGCTTTCTTT. Translated: CASSTTGEAEAFF.

The chain combines TRBV5-1 with TRBJ1-1; D remains ambiguous. The CDR3 runs 15 residues. Germline V lookup: CDR1 SGHRS, CDR2 YFSETQ. V gave up 0 bases and J gave up 1 base, with 10 bases separating them. CDR3 sequence: CASSLVVRKNTEAFF. In DNA form, the CDR3 reads TGCGCCAGCAGCTTGGTTGTCAGAAAGAACACTGAAGCTTTCTTT.

The rearrangement links TRBV7-8 to TRBJ2-5; possibly TRBD2 for D (6 bases). V lost 5 bases and J 0 bases, leaving 19 bases between the germline ends. This CDR3 contains 17 residues. The germline gives CDR1 SGHVS, CDR2 FQNEAQ. This chain's CDR3 is CASSPGEAGVYQETQYF. Here the CDR3 DNA reads TGTGCCAGCAGCCCCGGTGAAGCGGGCGTTTACCAAGAGACCCAGTACTTC.

This chain joins TRBV11-2 and TRBJ2-3; D is undetermined. V lost 4 bases and J lost 9, with 5 bases in between. The length of the CDR3 is 10 residues. CDR1 SGHAT and CDR2 FQNNGV come from the germline V gene. CDR3 sequence (DNA): TGTGCCAGCAGCTCACAAACGCAGTATTTT. Protein product: CASSSQTQYF. The entire variable domain, with the rest obtained from reference TRBV11-2 and TRBJ2-3, is as follows: EAGVAQSPRYKIIEKRQSVAFWCNPISGHATLYWYQQILGQGPKLLIQFQNNGVVDDSQLPKDRFSAERLKGVDSTLKIQPAKLEDSAVYLCASSSQTQYFGPGTRLTVL.

The chain is built from TRBV30 and TRBJ1-2; D might be TRBD1 (5 bases). The CDR3 has 11 residues. V gave up 2 bases and J gave up 4 bases, with 5 bases separating them. The V gene's germline CDR1 is GTSNPN and CDR2 SVGIG (reference sequence). In DNA, the CDR3 is TGTGCCTGGAGTCAGGGCTATGGCTACACCTTC. Encoded protein: CAWSQGYGYTF.

The chain uses TRBV6-5 and TRBJ1-1, with D unclear. This CDR3 region has 14 residues. Germline V CDR1 and CDR2: MNHEY, SVGAGI. V was shortened by 6 bases and J by 5 bases, with 16 bases between the two germline ends. The CDR3 nucleotides read TGTGCCAGCAGAACCGGGGAGGCGGGGACTGAAGCTTTCTTT. Residues: CASRTGEAGTEAFF.

The chain joins TRBV11-2 to TRBJ2-1; TRBD2 is a possible D gene (7 bases). Germline loops: CDR1 SGHAT, CDR2 FQNNGV. Trimming left V 5 bases short and J 7 bases short, with 21 bases between. CDR3 length: 16 residues. The CDR3 DNA is TGTGCCAGCAGCGAGGGGGGGCTAGCGGTGCATAATGAGCAGTTCTTC. This sequence encodes CASSEGGLAVHNEQFF.